This T cell receptor beta chain was captured by sequencing in a study of blood T cells in healthy people across ages. For every donor, a draw yielded around 10 milliliters of peripheral blood. Next came a second PCR, run for roughly 6 to 11 cycles, which used a sample-barcoded 5' primer along with a J-beta primer mix. Tags on each cDNA molecule came from a template-switch adaptor with 12 random nucleotides. TCRdb fed the 5' RACE reads into MiXCR, producing one record per CDR3 protein. The repertoire includes 1.4 million or so distinct CDR3 sequences, about 42% of them detected once, and about 4% sits in the top ten. Trimming took 2 bases from V and 1 from J, leaving 9 bases between them. This CDR3 has 15 amino acids. In germline, CDR1 is SNHLY, CDR2 FYNNEI.

The chain uses TRBV2 and TRBJ1-3; D not certain. Sample: blood. The receptor's source is a woman under 30 in good health. CDR3 DNA sequence: TGTGCCAGCAGTGAATTAGCTATATCTGGAAACACCATATATTTT. Residues: CASSELAISGNTIYF.